This TCR beta chain was retrieved from a study of Graves' ophthalmopathy and Graves' hyperthyroidism. Per germline, CDR1 SNHLY and CDR2 FYNNEI. The V segment lost 7 bases and the J segment 6 bases; nucleotides outside the gene matches: 12. CDR3 size: 16 residues. From RNA, the CDR3 regions of TCR beta chains were amplified and sequenced. A first-round RT-PCR used HTBI primers, followed by a second-round multiplex PCR. Each CDR3 protein gets one entry after TCRdb re-called the multiplex PCR reads with MiXCR. The sample holds hundreds of thousands of distinct CDR3 sequences, about 20% seen once. Patients were excluded if they had other autoimmune diseases or uncontrolled infections, and likewise if pregnancy or lactation applied.

The sequencing input was peripheral blood. The sequence came from a woman under 30 with stable Graves' hyperthyroidism. Some clones in this sample may be carry-over from other donors' samples. The gene calls are TRBV2 and TRBJ2-5; 12 bases agree with TRBD1. The CDR3 DNA is TGTGCCAGCACTGCCACCGGGACAGGGGGCGAACAGACCCAGTACTTC. Its translation is CASTATGTGGEQTQYF.